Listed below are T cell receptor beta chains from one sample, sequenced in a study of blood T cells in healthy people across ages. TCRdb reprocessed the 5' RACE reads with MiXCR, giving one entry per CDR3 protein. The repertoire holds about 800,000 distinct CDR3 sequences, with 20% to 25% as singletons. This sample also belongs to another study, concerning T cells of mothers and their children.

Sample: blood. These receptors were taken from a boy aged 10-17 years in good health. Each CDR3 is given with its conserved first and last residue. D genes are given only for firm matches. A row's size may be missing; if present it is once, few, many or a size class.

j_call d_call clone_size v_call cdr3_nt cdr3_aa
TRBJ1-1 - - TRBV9 TGTGCCAGCAGCGTACGGGGGGGCTTTAGCGCTGAAGCTTTCTTT CASSVRGGFSAEAFF
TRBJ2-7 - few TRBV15 TGTGCCACCAGCAGGAGTTTGTTGGACGAGCAGTACTTC CATSRSLLDEQYF
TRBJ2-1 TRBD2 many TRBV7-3 TGTGCCAGCAGCTCGACCGGGACTAGCGGGGCGAATGAGCAGTTCTTC CASSSTGTSGANEQFF
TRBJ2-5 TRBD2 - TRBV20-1 TGCAGTGCTAGAGATCGGTTCAGACTAGCGGGAGAGACCCAGTACTTC CSARDRFRLAGETQYF
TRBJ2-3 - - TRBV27 TGTGCCACCTTAAACAGGGCGAGGGATACGCAGTATTTT CATLNRARDTQYF
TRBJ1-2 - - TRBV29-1 TGCAGCGTTGAGCACGACTATGGCTACACCTTC CSVEHDYGYTF
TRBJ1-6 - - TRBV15 TGTGCCACCAGCAGAGACAGGTATTCACCCCTCCACTTT CATSRDRYSPLHF
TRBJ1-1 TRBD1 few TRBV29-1 TGCAGCGTTGACGGTACGGACAGGGAGACTGAAGCTTTCTTT CSVDGTDRETEAFF
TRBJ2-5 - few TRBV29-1 TGCAGCGGCGGACAGTTCGCGGAGACCCAGTACTTC CSGGQFAETQYF
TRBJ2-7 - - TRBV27 TGTGCCAGCAGTTTAACTCCAGCAGTTTATGGGCACAGGGACTCCTACGAGCAGTACTTC CASSLTPAVYGHRDSYEQYF
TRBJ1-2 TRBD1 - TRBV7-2 TGTGCCAGCAGCTCACTAGGCTCCGGGACAGGGCATGGCTACACCTTC CASSSLGSGTGHGYTF
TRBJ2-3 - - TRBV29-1 TGCAGCGTGATCGGTGAGGGATCAGATACGCAGTATTTT CSVIGEGSDTQYF
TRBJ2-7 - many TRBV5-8 TGTGCCAGCAGAAGATCCTCCTACGAGCAGTACTTC CASRRSSYEQYF
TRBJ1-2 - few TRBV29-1 TGCAGCGTTGAACCGGGGGGAAGCTATGGCTACACCTTC CSVEPGGSYGYTF
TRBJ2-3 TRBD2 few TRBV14 TGTGCCAGCAGCCGATATTCTTCTAGCGGGAGAAGCACAGATACGCAGTATTTT CASSRYSSSGRSTDTQYF
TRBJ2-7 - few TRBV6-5 TGTGCCAGCAGTTACTCGAGGGACACTTCCTACGAGCAGTACTTC CASSYSRDTSYEQYF
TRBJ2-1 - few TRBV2 TGTGCCAGCAGTATCACGGAGGAGAATGAGCAGTTCTTC CASSITEENEQFF
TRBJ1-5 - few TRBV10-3 TGTGCCATCTCTCTACTGGGCGGCAATCAGCCCCAGCATTTT CAISLLGGNQPQHF
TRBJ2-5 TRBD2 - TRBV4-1 TGCGCCAGCGGCCAATTAGCGGGAGGGAGACAAGAGACCCAGTACTTC CASGQLAGGRQETQYF
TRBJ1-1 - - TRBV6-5 TGTGCCAGCACCTCTCCAGGACGCACTGAAGCTTTCTTT CASTSPGRTEAFF
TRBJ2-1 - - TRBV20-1 TGCAGTGCTTCGAGGTCTAGCGCATACAATGAGCAGTTCTTC CSASRSSAYNEQFF
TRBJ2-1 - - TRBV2 TGTGCCAGCAGTGAAACGCTACCCCCGTCGTTTCTCTTC CASSETLPPSFLF
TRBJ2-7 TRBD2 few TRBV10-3 TGTGCCATCAGTGAGTCGGGACTAGGTTTAGAGCACTTC CAISESGLGLEHF
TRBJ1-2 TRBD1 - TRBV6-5 TGTGCCAGCAGGCGGGACAGGGAGTCCTATGGCTACACCTTC CASRRDRESYGYTF
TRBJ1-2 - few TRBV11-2 TGTGCCAGCAGCTCCCTTAACAGGCGGTTTACTTATGGCTACACCTTC CASSSLNRRFTYGYTF